The 32 T cell receptor beta chains below all came from one sample that was sequenced in a study of human T cells and chemical hapten exposure. Documented time point: healthy volunteer bleed at 6 weeks. Unfractionated whole blood served as the source for total RNA extraction. TCRdb re-called the RACE reads with MiXCR, one entry per CDR3 protein. This sample has some 40,000 distinct CDR3 sequences; about 4% occur once, and the top ten carry 4.5% to 7%. Sequenced sample: whole blood. Receptor source: a human donor in good health. Some clones in this sample may be carry-over from other donors' samples.

This clonotype was seen a few times. The V and J genes are TRBV29-1 and TRBJ2-7, with 7 bases lining up with TRBD1. The V and J ends lost 7 bases and 3 bases, in that order; junction bases with no gene match: 6. Germline loops: CDR1 SQVTM, CDR2 ANQGSEA. CDR3 length: 12 amino acids. As DNA, the CDR3 is TGCAGCGGTAGGACAGGAGACTACGAGCAGTACTTC. Its translation: CSGRTGDYEQYF.

This clonotype was picked up many times. The gene calls are TRBV7-6 and TRBJ2-3, with TRBD2 matching over 9 bases. Trimming at V came to 5 bases and at J to 4 bases, leaving 10 bases not matched to a gene. Germline CDR1 is SGHVS and CDR2 is FNYEAQ. The CDR3 sequence is 16 residues long. The CDR3 DNA reads as TGTGCCAGCAGCCCGTTAGCGGGAGTGAGCGCAGATACGCAGTATTTT. Protein: CASSPLAGVSADTQYF.

The sample holds a few counts of this clonotype. J is TRBJ1-2 and V is TRBV29-1, with D possibly TRBD1 on 5 matching bases. V lost 1 base to trimming and J lost 5 bases, with 11 bases between them. The CDR3 loop spans 13 amino acids. Germline V gives CDR1 SQVTM, CDR2 ANQGSEA. The CDR3 region has the DNA TGCAGCGTTGAAGGCGGGGCGGGATATGGCTACACCTTC. Its protein product is CSVEGGAGYGYTF.

The CDR3 loop reads CASSQGQAQETQYF. The CDR3, as DNA: TGTGCCAGCAGCCAGGGACAGGCTCAAGAGACCCAGTACTTC. The J gene is TRBJ2-5, the V gene TRBV5-4, with 8 bases matching TRBD1. V lost 4 bases and J lost 2; bases outside the gene matches: 4. Germline V lookup: CDR1 SGHNT, CDR2 YYREEE (reference sequence). This CDR3 region has 14 residues.

This clonotype was counted a few times. This rearrangement joins TRBV7-2 to TRBJ2-1; the D gene is possibly TRBD2 (6 bases). CDR3 length: 15 amino acids. CDR1 is SGHTA, CDR2 FQGNSA, per germline. V dropped 8 bases and J dropped 4 bases, with 18 bases sitting between them. CDR3 in DNA: TGTGCCAGCCCATCAGGGAGTAGCGGTTACAATGAGCAGTTCTTC. Its translation is CASPSGSSGYNEQFF.

This clonotype occurred many times. The chain carries TRBV19 and TRBJ1-5; no clear D gene. CDR1 and CDR2 (germline): LNHDA, SQIVND (reference sequence). Trimming took off 4 bases at V and 4 bases at J, with 8 bases between the two ends. The CDR3 is 13 residues long. The CDR3 sequence: CASSTRTNQPQHF. The DNA for the CDR3 is TGTGCCAGTAGTACCCGGACGAATCAGCCCCAGCATTTT.

This clonotype was recorded at least ten times. The V and J genes are TRBV5-6 and TRBJ2-7; D is perhaps TRBD1 or TRBD2 (5 bases each). Germline V CDR1 and CDR2: SGHDT, YYEEEE. CDR3 size: 12 residues. The V end lost 0 bases, the J end lost 6 bases, and 7 bases lay between the germline ends. CDR3 DNA sequence: TGTGCCAGCAGCTTGGGGGACGGCGAGCAGTACTTC. Encoded protein: CASSLGDGEQYF.

This clonotype was found many times. The rearrangement links TRBV12-3 or TRBV12-4 to TRBJ2-7, with a possible D match to TRBD1 (5 bases). The CDR3 runs 14 residues. V was trimmed by 2 bases and J by 2 bases, leaving 10 bases between them. CDR3 in amino acids: CASSLSQGTYEQYF. CDR3 nucleotides: TGTGCCAGCAGTTTATCCCAGGGCACCTACGAGCAGTACTTC.

The V and J genes are TRBV18 and TRBJ2-3; TRBD2 matches at 10 bases. J was trimmed by 3 bases and V by 4 bases; bases with no gene match: 13. The CDR3 has 18 residues. Germline-derived CDR1 and CDR2 are KGHSH and LQKENI. The CDR3 reads CASSQLPGTSEGTDTQYF. In DNA form, the CDR3 reads TGTGCCAGCTCACAACTACCGGGGACTAGCGAGGGAACAGATACGCAGTATTTT.

This clonotype was seen a handful of times. The chain is built from TRBV30 and TRBJ2-7, with 8 bases lining up with TRBD2. The germline V gene encodes CDR1 GTSNPN and CDR2 SVGIG (reference sequence). This CDR3 region has 13 residues. V was pared by 5 bases and J by 7 bases, with 10 bases of the junction left unmatched. The CDR3 coding sequence is TGTGCCTGGTCTTGGGGCGGGAGGAGGGAGCAGTACTTC. Translation gives CAWSWGGRREQYF.

This clonotype has a handful of counts. The DNA for the CDR3 is TGTGCCAGCAGCAACGGCTTCCGCCGAGGGTCCTACGAGCAGTACTTC. Its protein product is CASSNGFRRGSYEQYF. The J gene is TRBJ2-7, the V gene TRBV7-9, with D tentatively TRBD2 (5 bases). Germline CDR1 and CDR2: SEHNR and FQNEAQ (reference sequence). This CDR3 has 16 amino acids. V shed 5 bases and J shed 1 base, with 18 bases lying between them.

This clonotype appeared many times. The CDR3 nucleotides read TGTGCCAGCAGCTTAGGAGGGGGGACAGGGCGTGGAGGCTACACCTTC. It is translated as CASSLGGGTGRGGYTF. The chain carries TRBV7-2 and TRBJ1-2; 9 bases are shared with TRBD1. The V gene end was trimmed by 1 base and the J gene end by 8 bases; junction bases not matched to a gene: 11. The CDR3 is 16 amino acids. Germline V CDR1 and CDR2: SGHTA, FQGNSA.

This clonotype showed up many times. Here the CDR3 reads CASSDAPGPKRTEAFF. The CDR3 nucleotides read TGTGCCAGTAGTGACGCCCCGGGACCAAAAAGGACTGAAGCTTTCTTT. V gene TRBV19 combines with J gene TRBJ1-1; D possibly corresponds to TRBD1 (5 bases). CDR1 and CDR2 (germline): LNHDA, SQIVND (reference sequence). The ends were cut back, 5 bases at V and 5 bases at J, with 21 bases in the middle. The CDR3 runs 16 residues.

The V call is TRBV20-1, the J call TRBJ2-1, with 8 bases identical to TRBD2. The CDR3 runs 15 residues. CDR1 DFQATT and CDR2 SNEGSKA come from the germline V gene (reference sequence). V lost 0 bases to trimming and J lost 6 bases; unmatched junction nucleotides: 7. The CDR3 loop is CSARDPGGRINEQFF. CDR3 bases: TGCAGTGCTAGAGATCCGGGGGGGCGAATCAATGAGCAGTTCTTC.

This clonotype was picked up many times. The V gene is TRBV20-1, the J gene TRBJ1-2, with unresolved D. CDR1 and CDR2 (germline): DFQATT, SNEGSKA (reference sequence). Trimming pared 2 bases from V and 1 base from J, leaving 5 bases between. The CDR3 has 12 amino acids. CDR3 sequence reads: CSARRINYGYTF. Written as DNA, the CDR3 is TGCAGTGCTAGAAGGATTAACTATGGCTACACCTTC.

This clonotype was seen repeatedly, ten times or more. A read error may produce the germline difference seen at one junction end. The chain joins TRBV29-1 to TRBJ2-3; no clear D. The CDR3 spans 10 residues. The V gene's germline CDR1 is SQVTM and CDR2 ANQGSEA. The CDR3 region is CSVADQLAWF. DNA for the CDR3: TGCAGCGTTGCAGACCAGCTCGCATGGTTT.

This clonotype was recorded many times. The genes are TRBV3-1 and TRBJ2-1, with D uncertain. V was cut by 2 bases and J by 5 bases, with 16 bases left in between. Germline CDR1 LGHDT, CDR2 YNNKEL (reference sequence). The CDR3 is made up of 16 amino acids. The CDR3 DNA follows: TGTGCCAGCAGCCAATTGTTCTCCGGTACAGACAATGAGCAGTTCTTC. Amino acids: CASSQLFSGTDNEQFF.

At least ten counts were recorded for this clonotype. The chain links TRBV12-3 or TRBV12-4 to TRBJ2-1; no definite D call. The CDR3 totals 12 residues. Trimming took off 2 bases at V and 15 bases at J, with 14 bases between the two ends. This CDR3 reads CASSLTRPATFF. In nucleotides, the CDR3 is TGTGCCAGCAGTTTAACCCGACCAGCTACGTTCTTC.

Many counts were recorded for this clonotype. J is TRBJ1-5 and V is TRBV6-1; maybe TRBD1 (5 bases). Looked up from germline, CDR1 is MNHNS and CDR2 is SASEGT. Deletions cut 0 bases from V and 2 bases from J, with 11 bases between. The CDR3 extends over 16 amino acids. CDR3 sequence reads: CASSEADSLGNQPQHF. The CDR3 region has the DNA TGTGCCAGCAGTGAAGCCGACAGTCTAGGCAATCAGCCCCAGCATTTT.

This clonotype appeared many times. V gene TRBV10-2 combines with J gene TRBJ1-2, with 7 bases aligning to TRBD1. V lost 8 bases to trimming and J lost 4 bases; unmatched junction nucleotides: 13. Germline lookup yields CDR1 WSHSY and CDR2 SAAADI. This CDR3 contains 15 residues. CDR3 DNA sequence: TGCGCCAGCGTCAACAACAGGGGATTGGGCTATGGCTACACCTTC. Translated: CASVNNRGLGYGYTF.

This clonotype came up many times. The V gene is TRBV5-8, the J gene TRBJ1-1; no reliable D call. Trimming left V 2 bases short and J 2 bases short, with 7 bases between. From germline, CDR1 is SGHTS and CDR2 YDEGEE. This CDR3 contains 13 residues. CDR3 sequence: CASSFGSNTEAFF. The CDR3 DNA sequence: TGTGCCAGCAGCTTTGGCAGCAACACTGAAGCTTTCTTT.

Notes on this clonotype: This could be a read error, since a much larger clone is one nucleotide away. The chain combines TRBV28 with TRBJ2-5; D is perhaps TRBD1 (5 bases). Germline loops: CDR1 MDHEN, CDR2 SYDVKM. V lost 6 bases and J lost 7, with 21 bases in between. This CDR3 region has 15 residues. The chain's CDR3 is CASSSYRTLQSTQYF. The CDR3 DNA reads TGTGCCAGCAGCTCATACAGGACCCTTCAGTCGACCCAGTACTTC.

This clonotype appeared many times. The chain uses TRBV5-1 and TRBJ2-1; 8 bases are a match to TRBD2. Germline CDR1 reads SGHRS; CDR2 reads YFSETQ. This CDR3 is 15 amino acids long. J gave up 0 bases and V 3 bases, and 2 bases lay outside the gene matches. CDR3 loop: CASSWSGSSYNEQFF. CDR3 nucleotide sequence: TGCGCCAGCAGCTGGAGCGGGAGCTCCTACAATGAGCAGTTCTTC.

V and J are TRBV5-4 and TRBJ1-1, with D tentatively TRBD1 (6 bases). V dropped 1 base and J dropped 6 bases, with 10 bases sitting between them. This CDR3 contains 13 residues. Germline CDR1 reads SGHNT; CDR2 reads YYREEE (reference sequence). The DNA of the CDR3 is TGTGCCAGCAGCTTGCAGGGGAGCCCTGAAGCTTTCTTT. Its translation is CASSLQGSPEAFF.

V usage is TRBV24-1 and J usage is TRBJ2-7, with D possibly TRBD1 on 5 matching bases. Germline V gene sequence: CDR1 KGHDR, CDR2 SFDVKD. Between the trimmed V and J ends, which lost 3 bases and 2 bases, there was a span of 19 bases. The CDR3 contains 17 residues. The chain's CDR3 is CATSDPRSGRVPYEQYF. The CDR3 nucleotides are TGTGCCACCAGTGATCCCCGATCCGGCAGGGTCCCCTACGAGCAGTACTTC.

This clonotype occurred many times. The V gene is TRBV6-5, the J gene TRBJ1-4, with a possible D match to TRBD1 (6 bases). CDR1 and CDR2 from the germline V gene are MNHEY and SVGAGI. V lost 0 bases, J lost 0 bases, and 11 bases lay in between. The CDR3 sequence is 17 residues long. CDR3 DNA sequence: TGTGCCAGCAGTTACTCGGGGGCGGTTGCAACTAATGAAAAACTGTTTTTT. It yields the protein CASSYSGAVATNEKLFF.

CDR3 sequence: CASSLGTGMGTEAFF. Here the CDR3 DNA reads TGTGCCAGCAGCTTGGGGACAGGGATGGGGACTGAAGCTTTCTTT. The V and J genes are TRBV5-6 and TRBJ1-1; 8 nucleotides match TRBD1. The length of the CDR3 is 15 residues. Germline V gives CDR1 SGHDT, CDR2 YYEEEE. The J segment lost 5 bases and the V segment lost 0 bases, leaving 6 bases of the junction unmatched.

This clonotype was recorded many times. V usage is TRBV10-3 and J usage is TRBJ2-4, with 9 bases matching TRBD1. Germline lookup yields CDR1 ENHRY and CDR2 SYGVKD. Trimming at V came to 6 bases and at J to 7 bases, leaving 10 bases not matched to a gene. The CDR3 covers 15 residues. CDR3 DNA sequence: TGTGCCATCAGGGAGGAACAGGGGGCGAATAACATTCAGTACTTC. Translated, it gives CAIREEQGANNIQYF.

There are many counts of this clonotype. The chain carries TRBV12-3 or TRBV12-4 and TRBJ2-1, with a weak D call TRBD2 (6 bases). With 6 bases removed from V and 5 bases from J, the gap between germline ends came to 26 bases. The CDR3 totals 18 residues. The CDR3 region is CASSPTRGTEGPHNEQFF. CDR3 sequence (DNA): TGTGCCAGCAGCCCCACCAGAGGGACTGAAGGGCCCCACAATGAGCAGTTCTTC.

There are many counts of this clonotype. The V gene is TRBV3-1, the J gene TRBJ2-1; D is unresolved. Germline V gene sequence: CDR1 LGHDT, CDR2 YNNKEL (reference sequence). The CDR3 has 15 amino acids. V lost 2 bases to trimming and J lost 1 base, with 9 bases between them. CDR3 bases: TGTGCCAGCAGCCAATTACGGAAGTCCTACAATGAGCAGTTCTTC. Translating gives CASSQLRKSYNEQFF.

About this clonotype itself: The junction does not match germline at one end; this may be a read error. The chain carries TRBV7-9 and TRBJ1-3, with 9 bases fitting TRBD1. The germline V gene has CDR1 SEHNR and CDR2 FQNEAQ (reference sequence). The CDR3 is 13 residues long. CDR3 nucleotides: TGTGCCAGCAGCTCAAACCTCCTACAGGGGGCTCGTTTT. Its protein product is CASSSNLLQGARF.

At least ten counts were recorded for this clonotype. The CDR3 is CSARLAHTYNEQFF. CDR3 DNA sequence: TGCAGTGCTAGATTAGCGCACACCTACAATGAGCAGTTCTTC. The chain is built from TRBV20-1 and TRBJ2-1, with D possibly matching TRBD2 (5 bases). The CDR3 covers 14 residues. From germline, CDR1 is DFQATT and CDR2 SNEGSKA (reference sequence). Between the trimmed V and J ends, which lost 2 bases and 2 bases, there was a span of 10 bases.